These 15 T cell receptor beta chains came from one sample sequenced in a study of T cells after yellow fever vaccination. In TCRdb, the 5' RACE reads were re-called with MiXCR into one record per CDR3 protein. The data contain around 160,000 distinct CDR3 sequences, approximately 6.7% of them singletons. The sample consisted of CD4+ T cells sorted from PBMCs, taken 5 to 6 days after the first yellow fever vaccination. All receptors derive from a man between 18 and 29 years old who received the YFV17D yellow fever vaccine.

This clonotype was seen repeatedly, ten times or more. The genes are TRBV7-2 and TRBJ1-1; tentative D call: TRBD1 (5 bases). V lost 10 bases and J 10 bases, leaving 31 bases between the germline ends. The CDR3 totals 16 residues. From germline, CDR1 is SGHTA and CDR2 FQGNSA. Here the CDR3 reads CATGINFRVGFGGAFF. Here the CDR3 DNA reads TGTGCCACCGGAATCAACTTCCGGGTCGGCTTCGGGGGAGCTTTCTTT. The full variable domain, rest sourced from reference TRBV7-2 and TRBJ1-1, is GAGVSQSPSNKVTEKGKDVELRCDPISGHTALYWYRQSLGQGLEFLIYFQGNSAPDKSGLPSDRFSAERTGGSVSTLTIQRTQQEDSAVYLCATGINFRVGFGGAFFGQGTRLTVV.

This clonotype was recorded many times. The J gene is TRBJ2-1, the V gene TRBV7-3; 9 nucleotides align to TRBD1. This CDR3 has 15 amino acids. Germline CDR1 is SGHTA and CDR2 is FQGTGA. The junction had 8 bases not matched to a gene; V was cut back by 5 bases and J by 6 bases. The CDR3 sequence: CASSPAGTGFNEQFF. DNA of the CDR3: TGTGCCAGCAGCCCTGCCGGGACAGGGTTCAATGAGCAGTTCTTC.

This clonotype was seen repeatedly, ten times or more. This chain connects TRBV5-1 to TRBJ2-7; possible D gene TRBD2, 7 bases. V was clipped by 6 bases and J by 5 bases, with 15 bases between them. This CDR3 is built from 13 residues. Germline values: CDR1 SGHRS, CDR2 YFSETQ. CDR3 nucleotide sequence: TGCGCCAGCAACCTCGGGGGGCTGGACGAGCAGTACTTC. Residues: CASNLGGLDEQYF.

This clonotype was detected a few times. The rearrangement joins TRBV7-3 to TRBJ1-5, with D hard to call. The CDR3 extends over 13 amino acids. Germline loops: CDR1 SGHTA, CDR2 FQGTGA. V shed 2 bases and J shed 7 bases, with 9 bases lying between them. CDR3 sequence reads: CASSLWPEQPQHF. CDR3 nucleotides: TGTGCCAGCAGCTTATGGCCTGAACAGCCCCAGCATTTT. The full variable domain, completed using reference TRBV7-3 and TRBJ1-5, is GAGVSQTPSNKVTEKGKYVELRCDPISGHTALYWYRQSLGQGPEFLIYFQGTGAADDSGLPNDRFFAVRPEGSVSTLKIQRTERGDSAVYLCASSLWPEQPQHFGDGTRLSIL.

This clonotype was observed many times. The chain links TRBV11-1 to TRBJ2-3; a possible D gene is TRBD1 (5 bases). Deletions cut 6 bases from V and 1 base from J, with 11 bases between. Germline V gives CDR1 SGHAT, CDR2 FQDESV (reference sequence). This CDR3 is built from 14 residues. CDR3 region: CASSRTRRTDTQYF. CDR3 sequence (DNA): TGTGCCAGCAGTCGGACACGGCGCACAGATACGCAGTATTTT.

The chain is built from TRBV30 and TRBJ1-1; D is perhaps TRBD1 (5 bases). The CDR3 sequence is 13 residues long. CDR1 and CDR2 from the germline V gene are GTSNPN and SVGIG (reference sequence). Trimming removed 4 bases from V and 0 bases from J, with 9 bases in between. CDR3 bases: TGTGCCTGGATAAGGGGATTGAACACTGAAGCTTTCTTT. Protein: CAWIRGLNTEAFF. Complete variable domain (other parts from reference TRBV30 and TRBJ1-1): SQTIHQWPATLVQPVGSPLSLECTVEGTSNPNLYWYRQAAGRGLQLLFYSVGIGQISSEVPQNLSASRPQDRQFILSSKKLLLSDSGFYLCAWIRGLNTEAFFGQGTRLTVV.

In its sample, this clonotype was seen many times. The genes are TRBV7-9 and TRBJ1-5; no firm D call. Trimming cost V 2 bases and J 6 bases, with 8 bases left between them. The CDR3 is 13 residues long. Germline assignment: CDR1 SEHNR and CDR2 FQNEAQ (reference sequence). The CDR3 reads CASSLRGSQPQHF. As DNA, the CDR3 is TGTGCCAGCAGCTTACGGGGTAGTCAGCCCCAGCATTTT. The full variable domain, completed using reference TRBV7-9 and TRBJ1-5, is DTGVSQNPRHKITKRGQNVTFRCDPISEHNRLYWYRQTLGQGPEFLTYFQNEAQLEKSRLLSDRFSAERPKGSFSTLEIQRTEQGDSAMYLCASSLRGSQPQHFGDGTRLSIL.

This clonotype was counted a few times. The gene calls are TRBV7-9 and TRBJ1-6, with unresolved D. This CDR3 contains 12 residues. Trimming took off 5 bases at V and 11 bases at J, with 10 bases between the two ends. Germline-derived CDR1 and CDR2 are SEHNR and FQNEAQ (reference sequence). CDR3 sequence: CASSPRRTPLHF. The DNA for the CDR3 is TGTGCCAGCAGCCCTAGAAGGACACCCCTCCACTTT.

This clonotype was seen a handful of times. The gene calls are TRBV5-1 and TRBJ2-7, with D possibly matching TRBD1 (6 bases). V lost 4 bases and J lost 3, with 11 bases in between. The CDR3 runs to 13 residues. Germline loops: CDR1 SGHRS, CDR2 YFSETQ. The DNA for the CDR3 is TGCGCCAGCAGCCCCGAGGGGGTCTACGAGCAGTACGTC. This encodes CASSPEGVYEQYV.

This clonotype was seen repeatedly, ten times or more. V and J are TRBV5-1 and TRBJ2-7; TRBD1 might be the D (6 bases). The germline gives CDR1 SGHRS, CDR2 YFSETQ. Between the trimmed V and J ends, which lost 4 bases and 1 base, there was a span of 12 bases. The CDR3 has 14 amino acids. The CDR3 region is CASSLRGKSYEQYF. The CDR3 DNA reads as TGCGCCAGCAGCCTGAGGGGGAAATCCTACGAGCAGTACTTC.

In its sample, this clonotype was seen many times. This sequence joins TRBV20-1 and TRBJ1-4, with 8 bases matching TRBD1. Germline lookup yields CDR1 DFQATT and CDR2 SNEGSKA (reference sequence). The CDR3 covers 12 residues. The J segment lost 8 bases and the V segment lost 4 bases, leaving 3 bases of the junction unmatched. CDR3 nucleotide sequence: TGCAGTGCTATTGGGACAGGAGAAAAACTGTTTTTT. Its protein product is CSAIGTGEKLFF.

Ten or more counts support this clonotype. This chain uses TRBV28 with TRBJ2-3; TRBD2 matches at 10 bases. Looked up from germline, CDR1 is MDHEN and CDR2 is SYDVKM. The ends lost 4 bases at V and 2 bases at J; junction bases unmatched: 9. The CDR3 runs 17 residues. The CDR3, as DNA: TGTGCCAGCAGTTATCCGTTAGCGGGGGGCTACACAGATACGCAGTATTTT. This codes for CASSYPLAGGYTDTQYF.

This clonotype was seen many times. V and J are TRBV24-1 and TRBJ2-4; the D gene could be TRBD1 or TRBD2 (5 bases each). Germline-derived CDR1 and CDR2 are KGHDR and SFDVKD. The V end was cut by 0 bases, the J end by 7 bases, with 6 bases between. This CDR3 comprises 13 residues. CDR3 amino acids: CATSDLWGNIQYF. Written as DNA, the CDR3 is TGTGCCACCAGTGATTTGTGGGGGAACATTCAGTACTTC.

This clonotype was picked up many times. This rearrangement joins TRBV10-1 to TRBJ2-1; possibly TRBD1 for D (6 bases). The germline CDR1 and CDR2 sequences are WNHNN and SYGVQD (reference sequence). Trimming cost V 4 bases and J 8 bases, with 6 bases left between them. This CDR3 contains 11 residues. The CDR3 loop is CASSGTDEQFF. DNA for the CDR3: TGCGCCAGCAGTGGGACAGATGAGCAGTTCTTC.

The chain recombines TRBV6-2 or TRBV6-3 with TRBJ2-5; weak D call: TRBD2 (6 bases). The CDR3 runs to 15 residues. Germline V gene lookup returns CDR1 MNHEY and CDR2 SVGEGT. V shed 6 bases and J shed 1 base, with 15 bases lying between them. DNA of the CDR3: TGTGCCAGCAGCCACCTAGCGCCCACCCAAGAGACCCAGTACTTC. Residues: CASSHLAPTQETQYF.